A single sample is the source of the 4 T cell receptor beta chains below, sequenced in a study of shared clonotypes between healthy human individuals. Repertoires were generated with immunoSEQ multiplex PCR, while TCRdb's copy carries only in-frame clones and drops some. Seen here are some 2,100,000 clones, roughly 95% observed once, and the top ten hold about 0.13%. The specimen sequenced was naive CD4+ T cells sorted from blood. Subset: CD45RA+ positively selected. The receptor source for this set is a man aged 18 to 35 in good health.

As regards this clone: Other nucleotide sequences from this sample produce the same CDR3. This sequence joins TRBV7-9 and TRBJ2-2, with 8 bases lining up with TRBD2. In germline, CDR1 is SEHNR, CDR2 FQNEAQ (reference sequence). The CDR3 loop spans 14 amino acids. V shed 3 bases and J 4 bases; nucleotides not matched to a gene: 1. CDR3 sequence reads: CASSLSGGTGELFF. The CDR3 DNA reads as TGTGCCAGCAGCTTGAGCGGGGGCACCGGGGAGCTGTTTTTT. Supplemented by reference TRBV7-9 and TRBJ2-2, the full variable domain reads DTGVSQNPRHKITKRGQNVTFRCDPISEHNRLYWYRQTLGQGPEFLTYFQNEAQLEKSRLLSDRFSAERPKGSFSTLEIQRTEQGDSAMYLCASSLSGGTGELFFGEGSRLTVL.

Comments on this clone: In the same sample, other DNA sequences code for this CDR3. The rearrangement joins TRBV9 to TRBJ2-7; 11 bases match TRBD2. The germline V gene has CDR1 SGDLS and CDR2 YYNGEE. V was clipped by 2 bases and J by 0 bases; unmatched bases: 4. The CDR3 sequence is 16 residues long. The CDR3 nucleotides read TGTGCCAGCAGCGTCGGACTAGCGGGCCCCTCCTACGAGCAGTACTTC. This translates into CASSVGLAGPSYEQYF.

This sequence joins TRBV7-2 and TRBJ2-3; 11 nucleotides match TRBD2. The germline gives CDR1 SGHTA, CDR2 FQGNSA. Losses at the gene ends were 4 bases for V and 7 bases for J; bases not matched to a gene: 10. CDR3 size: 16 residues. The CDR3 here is CASSYVAGGQGNTQYF. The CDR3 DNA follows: TGTGCCAGCAGCTACGTAGCGGGGGGGCAGGGAAATACGCAGTATTTT. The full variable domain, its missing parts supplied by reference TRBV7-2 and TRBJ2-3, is GAGVSQSPSNKVTEKGKDVELRCDPISGHTALYWYRQSLGQGLEFLIYFQGNSAPDKSGLPSDRFSAERTGGSVSTLTIQRTQQEDSAVYLCASSYVAGGQGNTQYFGPGTRLTVL.

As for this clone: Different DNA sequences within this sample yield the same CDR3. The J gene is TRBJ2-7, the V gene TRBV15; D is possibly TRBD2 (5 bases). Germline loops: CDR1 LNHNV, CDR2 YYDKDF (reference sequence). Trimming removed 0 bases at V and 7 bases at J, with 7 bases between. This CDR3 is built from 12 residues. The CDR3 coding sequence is TGTGCCACCAGCAGAGATCGAGGGGAGCAGTACTTC. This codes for CATSRDRGEQYF.